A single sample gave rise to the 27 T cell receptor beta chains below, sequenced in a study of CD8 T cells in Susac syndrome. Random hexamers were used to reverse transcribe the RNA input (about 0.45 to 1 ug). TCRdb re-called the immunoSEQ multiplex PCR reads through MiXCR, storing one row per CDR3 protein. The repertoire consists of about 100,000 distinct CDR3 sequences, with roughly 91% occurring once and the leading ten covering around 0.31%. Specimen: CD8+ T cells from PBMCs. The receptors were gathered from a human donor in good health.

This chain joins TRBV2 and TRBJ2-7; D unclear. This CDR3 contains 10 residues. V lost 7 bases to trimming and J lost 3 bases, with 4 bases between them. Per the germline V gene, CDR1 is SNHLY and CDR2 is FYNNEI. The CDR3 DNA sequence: TGTGCCAGCAAAGACTACGAGCAGTACTTC. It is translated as CASKDYEQYF.

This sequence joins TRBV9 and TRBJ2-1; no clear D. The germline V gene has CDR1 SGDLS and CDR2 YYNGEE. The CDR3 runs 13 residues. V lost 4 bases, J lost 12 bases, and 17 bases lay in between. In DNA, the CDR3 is TGTGCCAGCAGCCTAACAACTGGGTCCCCGCAGTTCTTC. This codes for CASSLTTGSPQFF. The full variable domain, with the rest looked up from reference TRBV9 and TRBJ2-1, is DSGVTQTPKHLITATGQRVTLRCSPRSGDLSVYWYQQSLDQGLQFLIQYYNGEERAKGNILERFSAQQFPDLHSELNLSSLELGDSALYFCASSLTTGSPQFFGPGTRLTVL.

DNA for the CDR3: TGCAGCGTTGAGGGGCGGGAGTCCTACAATGAGCAGTTCTTC. This codes for CSVEGRESYNEQFF. The chain links TRBV29-1 to TRBJ2-1; 7 bases agree with TRBD2. Per the germline V gene, CDR1 is SQVTM and CDR2 is ANQGSEA. The CDR3 is 14 residues long. Trimming cost V 3 bases and J 1 base; bases outside gene matches: 3.

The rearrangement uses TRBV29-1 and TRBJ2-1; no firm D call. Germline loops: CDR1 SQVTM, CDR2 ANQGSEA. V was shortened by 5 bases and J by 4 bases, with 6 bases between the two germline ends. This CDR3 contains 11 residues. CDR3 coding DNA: TGCAGCGTTCTGCTTTACAATGAGCAGTTCTTC. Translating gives CSVLLYNEQFF.

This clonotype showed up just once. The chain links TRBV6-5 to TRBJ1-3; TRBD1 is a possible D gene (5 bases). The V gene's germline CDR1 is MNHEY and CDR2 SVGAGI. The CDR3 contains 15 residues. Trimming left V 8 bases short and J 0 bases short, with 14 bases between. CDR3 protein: CASGGSPRSGNTIYF. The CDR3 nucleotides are TGTGCCAGCGGGGGGAGTCCTCGCTCTGGAAACACCATATATTTT.

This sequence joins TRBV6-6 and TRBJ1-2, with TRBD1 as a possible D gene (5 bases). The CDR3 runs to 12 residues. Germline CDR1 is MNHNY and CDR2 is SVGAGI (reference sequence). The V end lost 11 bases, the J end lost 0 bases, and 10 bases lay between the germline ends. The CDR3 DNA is TGTGCCCCCGCGGGGGCTAACTATGGCTACACCTTC. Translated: CAPAGANYGYTF.

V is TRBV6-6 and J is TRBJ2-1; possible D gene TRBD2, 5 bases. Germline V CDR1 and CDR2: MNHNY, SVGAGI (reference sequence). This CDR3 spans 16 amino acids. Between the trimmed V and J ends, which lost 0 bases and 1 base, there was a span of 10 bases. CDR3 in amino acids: CASSYSREGSYNEQFF. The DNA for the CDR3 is TGTGCCAGCAGTTACTCGAGGGAAGGATCCTACAATGAGCAGTTCTTC.

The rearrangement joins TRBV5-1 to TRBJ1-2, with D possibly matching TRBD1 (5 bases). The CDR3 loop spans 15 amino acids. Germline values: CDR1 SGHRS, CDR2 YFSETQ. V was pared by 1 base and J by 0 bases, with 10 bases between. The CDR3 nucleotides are TGCGCCAGCAGCTTGTACAGGATAGCTAACTATGGCTACACCTTC. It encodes CASSLYRIANYGYTF.

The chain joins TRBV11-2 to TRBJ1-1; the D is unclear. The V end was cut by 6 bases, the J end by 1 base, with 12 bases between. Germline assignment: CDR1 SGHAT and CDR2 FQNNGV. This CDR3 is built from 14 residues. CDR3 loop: CASSYIRGNTEAFF. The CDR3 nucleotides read TGTGCCAGCAGTTACATCCGGGGGAACACTGAAGCTTTCTTT.

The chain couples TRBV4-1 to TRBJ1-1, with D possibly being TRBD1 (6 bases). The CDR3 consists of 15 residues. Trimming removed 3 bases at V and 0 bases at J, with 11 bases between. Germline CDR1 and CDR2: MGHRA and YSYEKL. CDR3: CASSQDRDMNTEAFF. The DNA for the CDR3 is TGCGCCAGCAGCCAGGACAGAGACATGAACACTGAAGCTTTCTTT.

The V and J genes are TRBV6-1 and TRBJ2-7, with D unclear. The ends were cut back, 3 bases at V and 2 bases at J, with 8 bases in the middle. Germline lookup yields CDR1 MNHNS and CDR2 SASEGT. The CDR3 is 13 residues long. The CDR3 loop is CASSDHGPYEQYF. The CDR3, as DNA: TGTGCCAGCAGTGATCACGGTCCCTACGAGCAGTACTTC.

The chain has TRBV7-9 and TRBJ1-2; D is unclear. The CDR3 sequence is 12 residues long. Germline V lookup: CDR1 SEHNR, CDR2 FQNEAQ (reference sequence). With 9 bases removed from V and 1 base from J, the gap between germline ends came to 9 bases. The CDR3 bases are TGTGCCAGTCAGGCAGATAACTATGGCTACACCTTC. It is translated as CASQADNYGYTF.

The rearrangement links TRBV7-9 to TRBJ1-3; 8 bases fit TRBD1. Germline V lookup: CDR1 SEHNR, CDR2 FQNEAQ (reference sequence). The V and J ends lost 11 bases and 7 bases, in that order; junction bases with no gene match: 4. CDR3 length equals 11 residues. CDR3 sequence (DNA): TGTGCCGGGGACAGGCGGAACACCATATATTTT. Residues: CAGDRRNTIYF.

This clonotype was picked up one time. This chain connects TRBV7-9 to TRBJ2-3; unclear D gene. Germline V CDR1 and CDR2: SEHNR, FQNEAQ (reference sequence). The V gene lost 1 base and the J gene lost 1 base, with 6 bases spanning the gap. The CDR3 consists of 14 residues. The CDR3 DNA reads TGTGCCAGCAGCTTAGTCGACGGCACAGATACGCAGTATTTT. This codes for CASSLVDGTDTQYF.

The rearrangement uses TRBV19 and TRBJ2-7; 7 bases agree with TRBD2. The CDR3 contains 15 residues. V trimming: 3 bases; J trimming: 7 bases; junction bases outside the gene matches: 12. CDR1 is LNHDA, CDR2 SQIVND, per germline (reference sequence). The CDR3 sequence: CASSIWRGKEGEQYF. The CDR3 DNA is TGTGCCAGTAGTATTTGGCGGGGGAAGGAAGGAGAGCAGTACTTC.

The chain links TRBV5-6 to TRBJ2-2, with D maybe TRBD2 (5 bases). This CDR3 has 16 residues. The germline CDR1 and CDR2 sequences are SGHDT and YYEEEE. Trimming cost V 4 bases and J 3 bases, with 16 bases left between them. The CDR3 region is CASSHLLAGDTGELFF. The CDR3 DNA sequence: TGTGCCAGCAGCCATCTCCTAGCCGGTGACACCGGGGAGCTGTTTTTT.

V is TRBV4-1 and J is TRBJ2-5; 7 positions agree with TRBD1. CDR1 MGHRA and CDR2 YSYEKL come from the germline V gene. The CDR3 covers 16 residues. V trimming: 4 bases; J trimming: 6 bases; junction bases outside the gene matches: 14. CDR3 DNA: TGCGCCAGCAGCCTCGGTTCGAGACAGGGAGTACAGACCCAGTACTTC. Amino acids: CASSLGSRQGVQTQYF.

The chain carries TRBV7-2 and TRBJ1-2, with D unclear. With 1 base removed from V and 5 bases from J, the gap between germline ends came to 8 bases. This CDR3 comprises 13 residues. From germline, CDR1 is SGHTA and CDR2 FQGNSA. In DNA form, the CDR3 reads TGTGCCAGCAGCTTAGGGGTACTGTATGGCTACACCTTC. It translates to CASSLGVLYGYTF.

Written as DNA, the CDR3 is TGCGCCAGCAGCCTGGACAGGGGTGCCTTGAATGGCTACACCTTC. It is translated as CASSLDRGALNGYTF. This chain uses TRBV4-1 with TRBJ1-2, with 9 bases lining up with TRBD1. The CDR3 totals 15 residues. Losses at the gene ends were 4 bases for V and 6 bases for J; bases not matched to a gene: 9. Germline loops: CDR1 MGHRA, CDR2 YSYEKL.

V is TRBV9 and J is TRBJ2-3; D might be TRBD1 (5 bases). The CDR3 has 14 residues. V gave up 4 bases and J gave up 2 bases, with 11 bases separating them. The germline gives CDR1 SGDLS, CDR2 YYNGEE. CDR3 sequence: CASSSGSYTDTQYF. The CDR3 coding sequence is TGTGCCAGCAGCTCAGGGTCTTACACAGATACGCAGTATTTT.

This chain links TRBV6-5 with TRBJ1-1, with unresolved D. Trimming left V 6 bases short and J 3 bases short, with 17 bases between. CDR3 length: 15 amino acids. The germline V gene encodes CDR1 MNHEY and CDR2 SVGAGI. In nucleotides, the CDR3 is TGTGCCAGCAGCTCCTCCCGAGGCGAGGACACTGAAGCTTTCTTT. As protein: CASSSSRGEDTEAFF.

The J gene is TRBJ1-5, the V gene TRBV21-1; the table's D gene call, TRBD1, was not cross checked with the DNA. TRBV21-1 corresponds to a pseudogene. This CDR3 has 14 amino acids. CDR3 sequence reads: CASSYGGVNQPQHF. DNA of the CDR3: TGTGCCAGCAGTTATGGGGGGGTTAATCAGCCCCAGCATTTT.

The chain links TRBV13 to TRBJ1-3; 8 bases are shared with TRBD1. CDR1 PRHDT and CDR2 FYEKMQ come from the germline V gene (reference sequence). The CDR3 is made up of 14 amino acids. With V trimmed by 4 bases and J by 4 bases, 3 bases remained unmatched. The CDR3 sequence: CASSSGGGGNTIYF. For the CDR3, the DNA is TGTGCCAGCAGCTCAGGGGGCGGAGGAAACACCATATATTTT.

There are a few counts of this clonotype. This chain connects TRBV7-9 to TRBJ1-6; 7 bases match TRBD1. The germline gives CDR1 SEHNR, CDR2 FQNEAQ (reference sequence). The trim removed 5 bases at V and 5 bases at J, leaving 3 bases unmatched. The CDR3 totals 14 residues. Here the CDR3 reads CASSRTGNNSPLHF. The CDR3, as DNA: TGTGCCAGCAGCCGGACAGGCAATAATTCACCCCTCCACTTT.

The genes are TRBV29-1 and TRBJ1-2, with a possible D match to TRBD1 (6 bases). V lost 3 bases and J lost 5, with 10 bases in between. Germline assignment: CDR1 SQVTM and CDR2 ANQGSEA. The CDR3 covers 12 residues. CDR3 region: CSVDPTGYGYTF. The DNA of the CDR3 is TGCAGCGTTGACCCAACAGGGTATGGCTACACCTTC.

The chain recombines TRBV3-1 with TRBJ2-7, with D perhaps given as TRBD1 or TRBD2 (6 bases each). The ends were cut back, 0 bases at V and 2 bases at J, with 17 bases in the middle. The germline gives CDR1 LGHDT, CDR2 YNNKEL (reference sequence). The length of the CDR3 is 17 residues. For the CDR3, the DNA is TGTGCCAGCAGCCAAGAGCACTCTGGGGGGCGCGCCTACGAGCAGTACTTC. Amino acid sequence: CASSQEHSGGRAYEQYF.

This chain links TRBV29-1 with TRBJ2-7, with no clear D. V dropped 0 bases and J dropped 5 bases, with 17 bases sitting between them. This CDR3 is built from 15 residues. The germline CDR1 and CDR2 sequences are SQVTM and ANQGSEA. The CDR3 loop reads CSVEDQQEPLHEQYF. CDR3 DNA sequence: TGCAGCGTTGAAGATCAGCAGGAACCATTACACGAGCAGTACTTC.